The source of this TCR beta chain is a study of T cell clusters in autoimmune cytopenias. The CDR3 loop spans 15 amino acids. Looked up from germline, CDR1 is MNHNY and CDR2 is SVGAGI (reference sequence). TRB amplification used roughly 250 ng of peripheral blood genomic DNA. One tube held mixed TRB-A and TRB-B primer pools for touch-down PCR. With the multiplex PCR reads reprocessed, TCRdb shows one record per CDR3 protein and no DNA. Its table lists around 7,000 distinct CDR3 sequences. The same sample was also studied in work on T cell repertoires in aging, cancer and after chemotherapy.

This sequence joins TRBV6-6 and TRBJ2-7; TCRdb's D call, TRBD1, is unchecked because there is no DNA. Sequenced input: peripheral blood. The receptor was derived from a human donor in good health. CDR3 protein: CASSFSGDSSYEQYF.